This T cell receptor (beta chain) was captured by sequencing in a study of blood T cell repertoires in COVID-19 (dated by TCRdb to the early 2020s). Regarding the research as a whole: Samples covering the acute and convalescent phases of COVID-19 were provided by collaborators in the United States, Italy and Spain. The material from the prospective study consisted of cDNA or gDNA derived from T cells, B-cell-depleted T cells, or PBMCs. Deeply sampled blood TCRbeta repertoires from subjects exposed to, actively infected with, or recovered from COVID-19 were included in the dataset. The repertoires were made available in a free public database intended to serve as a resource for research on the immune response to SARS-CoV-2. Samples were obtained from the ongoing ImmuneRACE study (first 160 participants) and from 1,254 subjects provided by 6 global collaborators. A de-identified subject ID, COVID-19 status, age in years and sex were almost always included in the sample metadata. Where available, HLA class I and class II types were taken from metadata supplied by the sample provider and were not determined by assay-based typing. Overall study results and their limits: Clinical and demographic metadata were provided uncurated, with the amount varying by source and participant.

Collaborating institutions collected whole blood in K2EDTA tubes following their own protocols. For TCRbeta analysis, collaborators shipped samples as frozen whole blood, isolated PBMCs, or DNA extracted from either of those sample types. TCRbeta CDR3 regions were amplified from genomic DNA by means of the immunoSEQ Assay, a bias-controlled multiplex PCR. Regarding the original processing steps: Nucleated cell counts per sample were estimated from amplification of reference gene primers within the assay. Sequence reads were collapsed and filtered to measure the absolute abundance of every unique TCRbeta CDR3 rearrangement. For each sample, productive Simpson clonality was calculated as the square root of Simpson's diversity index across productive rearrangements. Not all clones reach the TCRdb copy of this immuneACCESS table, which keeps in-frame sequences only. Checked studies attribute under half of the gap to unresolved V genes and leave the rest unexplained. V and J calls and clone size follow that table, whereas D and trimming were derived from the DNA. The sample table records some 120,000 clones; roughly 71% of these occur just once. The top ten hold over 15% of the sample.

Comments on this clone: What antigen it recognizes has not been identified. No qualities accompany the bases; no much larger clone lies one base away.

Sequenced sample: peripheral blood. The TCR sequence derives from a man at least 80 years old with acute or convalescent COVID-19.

The CDR3 reads as follows: CASRDRVGETQYF. The sequenced DNA is TGTGCCAGCAGGGACAGGGTAGGAGAGACCCAGTACTTC. The chain employs TRBV11-2 and TRBJ2-5; 8 nucleotides in the junction match TRBD1. The CDR1 and CDR2 encoded by the germline V gene are SGHAT and FQNNGV. The CDR3 covers 13 residues, taking in both the cysteine and the phenylalanine. The only DNA kept is the CDR3, 39 bases in frame from the first base. V trim: 6 bases; J trim: 4 bases; unmatched bases: 4. Outside the CDR3, residues come from the reference TRBV11-2 and TRBJ2-5 proteins, so the full variable domain is: EAGVAQSPRYKIIEKRQSVAFWCNPISGHATLYWYQQILGQGPKLLIQFQNNGVVDDSQLPKDRFSAERLKGVDSTLKIQPAKLEDSAVYLCASRDRVGETQYFGPGTRLLVL.